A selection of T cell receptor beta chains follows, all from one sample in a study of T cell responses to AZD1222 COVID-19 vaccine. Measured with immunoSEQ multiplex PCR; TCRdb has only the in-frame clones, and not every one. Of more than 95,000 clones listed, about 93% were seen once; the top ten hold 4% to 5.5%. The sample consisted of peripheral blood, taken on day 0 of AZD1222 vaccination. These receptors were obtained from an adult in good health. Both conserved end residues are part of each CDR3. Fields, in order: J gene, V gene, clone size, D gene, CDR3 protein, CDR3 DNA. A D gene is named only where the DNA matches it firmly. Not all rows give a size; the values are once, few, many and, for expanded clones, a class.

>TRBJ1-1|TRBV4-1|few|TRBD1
CASSHLTGGTEAFF
TGCGCCAGCAGCCATCTAACAGGGGGGACTGAAGCTTTCTTT
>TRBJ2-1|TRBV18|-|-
CASSMGGTYNEQFF
TGTGCCAGCTCAATGGGCGGAACCTACAATGAGCAGTTCTTC
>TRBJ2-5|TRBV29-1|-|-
CIVSGQGGTQYF
TGCATAGTGTCTGGGCAGGGTGGGACCCAGTACTTC
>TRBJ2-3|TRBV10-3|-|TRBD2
CAISEGGTSGPWADTQYF
TGTGCCATCAGTGAGGGTGGGACTAGCGGCCCTTGGGCAGATACGCAGTATTTT
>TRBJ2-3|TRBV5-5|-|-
CASSSGADTQYF
TGTGCCAGCAGCTCTGGCGCAGATACGCAGTATTTT
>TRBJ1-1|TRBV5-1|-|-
CASSLVPGTEAFF
TGCGCCAGCAGCTTAGTCCCGGGGACTGAAGCTTTCTTT
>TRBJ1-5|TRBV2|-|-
CASSEMKQPQHF
TGTGCCAGCAGCGAAATGAAGCAGCCCCAGCATTTT
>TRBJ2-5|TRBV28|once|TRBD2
CASSPILAGGPYQETQYF
TGTGCCAGCAGTCCCATACTAGCGGGAGGGCCGTACCAAGAGACCCAGTACTTC
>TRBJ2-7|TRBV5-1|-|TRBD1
CASSKDQTGATYEQYF
TGCGCCAGCAGCAAGGACCAGACAGGGGCCACCTACGAGCAGTACTTC
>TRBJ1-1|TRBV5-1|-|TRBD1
CASSLGDRENTEAFF
TGCGCCAGCAGCTTGGGGGACAGGGAGAACACTGAAGCTTTCTTT
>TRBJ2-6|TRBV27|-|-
CASSAGSGANVLTF
TGTGCCAGCAGCGCGGGGTCTGGGGCCAACGTCCTGACTTTC
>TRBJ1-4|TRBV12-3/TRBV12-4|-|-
CASGQPTNEKLFF
TGTGCCAGCGGACAGCCAACTAATGAAAAACTGTTTTTT
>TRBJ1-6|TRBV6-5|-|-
CASSYSAYNSPLHF
TGTGCCAGCAGTTACTCGGCCTATAATTCACCCCTCCACTTT
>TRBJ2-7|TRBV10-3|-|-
CAISESPQGVWEQYF
TGTGCCATCAGTGAGTCGCCACAAGGGGTATGGGAGCAGTACTTC
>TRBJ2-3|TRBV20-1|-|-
CSASVTDTQYF
TGCAGTGCTAGTGTCACAGATACGCAGTATTTT
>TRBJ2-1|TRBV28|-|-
CASTPAGGLTNEQFF
TGTGCCAGCACCCCCGCCGGAGGTCTCACCAATGAGCAGTTCTTC
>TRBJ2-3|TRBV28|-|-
CASSLPAGTQYF
TGTGCCAGCAGTTTACCCGCTGGTACGCAGTATTTT
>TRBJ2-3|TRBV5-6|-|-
CASSFMPLGATDTQYF
TGTGCCAGCAGCTTCATGCCCCTCGGAGCCACAGATACGCAGTATTTT
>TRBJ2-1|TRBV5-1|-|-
CASSLGQAEQFF
TGCGCCAGCAGCTTGGGACAGGCCGAGCAGTTCTTC
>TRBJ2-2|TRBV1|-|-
CTSSQDRRTGTGTGELFF
TGCACCAGCAGCCAAGATAGGCGGACAGGGACGGGCACCGGGGAGCTGTTTTTT
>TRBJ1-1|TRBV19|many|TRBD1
CATGTGLTEAFF
TGTGCTACCGGGACAGGGCTTACTGAAGCTTTCTTT
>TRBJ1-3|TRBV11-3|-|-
CASSYRGENTIYF
TGTGCCAGCAGCTATCGGGGTGAAAACACCATATATTTT
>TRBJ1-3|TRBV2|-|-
CASSEWGSGNTIYF
TGTGCCAGCAGTGAATGGGGCTCTGGAAACACCATATATTTT
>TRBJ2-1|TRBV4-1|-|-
CASSERNEDEQFF
TGCGCCAGCAGCGAAAGAAATGAGGATGAGCAGTTCTTC
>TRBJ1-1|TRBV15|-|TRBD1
CATSRTGAENTEAFF
TGTGCCACCAGCAGGACAGGGGCAGAGAACACTGAAGCTTTCTTT
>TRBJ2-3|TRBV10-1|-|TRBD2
CASAGTSGSRSDTQYF
TGCGCCAGCGCCGGGACTAGCGGGAGTAGATCAGATACGCAGTATTTT
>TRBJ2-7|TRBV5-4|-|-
CASRATRSSYEQYF
TGTGCCAGCAGGGCTACTAGAAGCTCCTACGAGCAGTACTTC
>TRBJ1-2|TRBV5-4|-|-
CASSSNIVPYGYTF
TGTGCCAGCAGCTCGAACATCGTTCCCTATGGCTACACCTTC
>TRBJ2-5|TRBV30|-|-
CAWCRSTRVDETQYF
TGTGCCTGGTGCCGCTCGACTAGAGTTGACGAGACCCAGTACTTC
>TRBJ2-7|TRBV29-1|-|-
CSVSQGLSYEQYF
TGCAGCGTTTCACAGGGACTCTCCTACGAGCAGTACTTC
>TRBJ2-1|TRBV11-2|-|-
CASSPTGPRKLSSYNEQFF
TGTGCCAGCAGCCCAACGGGACCCCGTAAATTGAGCTCCTACAATGAGCAGTTCTTC
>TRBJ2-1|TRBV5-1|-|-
CASSLWQGSYNEQFF
TGCGCCAGCAGCTTGTGGCAGGGCTCCTACAATGAGCAGTTCTTC
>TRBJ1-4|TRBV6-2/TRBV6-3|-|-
CASSTRTHATNEKLFF
TGTGCCAGCAGTACCAGGACACATGCAACTAATGAAAAACTGTTTTTT
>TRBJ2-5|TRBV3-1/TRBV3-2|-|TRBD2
CASSQTTARMGGRRKTQYF
TGTGCCAGCAGCCAAACCACCGCGAGGATGGGCGGGAGGCGGAAGACCCAGTACTTC
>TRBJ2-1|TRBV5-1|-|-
CASSLDAGANEQFF
TGCGCCAGCAGCTTGGATGCGGGTGCCAATGAGCAGTTCTTC
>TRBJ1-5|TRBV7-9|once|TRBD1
CASSLVGDSGNQPQHF
TGTGCCAGCAGCTTAGTGGGGGACAGTGGCAATCAGCCCCAGCATTTT
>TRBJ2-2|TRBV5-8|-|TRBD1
CASSRGTGRTGELFF
TGTGCCAGCAGCCGTGGGACAGGCCGCACCGGGGAGCTGTTTTTT
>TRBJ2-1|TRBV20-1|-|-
CSASVRRGNEQFF
TGCAGTGCTAGTGTTAGGAGGGGCAATGAGCAGTTCTTC
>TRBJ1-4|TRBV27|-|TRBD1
CASSSSTQGAREKLFF
TGTGCCAGCAGTTCCTCGACTCAGGGGGCGAGGGAAAAACTGTTTTTT
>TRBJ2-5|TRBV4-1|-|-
CASSQQEETQYF
TGCGCCAGCAGCCAGCAGGAGGAGACCCAGTACTTC
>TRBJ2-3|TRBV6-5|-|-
CASRAQRDTQYF
TGTGCCAGCAGGGCCCAGCGTGATACGCAGTATTTT
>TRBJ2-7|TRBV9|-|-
CASSRPQGEQYF
TGTGCCAGCAGCCGCCCACAGGGCGAGCAGTACTTC
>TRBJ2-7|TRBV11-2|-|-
CASSPGGGSYEQYF
TGTGCCAGCAGCCCGGGCGGCGGATCCTACGAGCAGTACTTC
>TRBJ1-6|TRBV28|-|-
CASNDNSHSPLHF
TGTGCCAGCAACGATAATTCCCATTCACCCCTCCACTTT
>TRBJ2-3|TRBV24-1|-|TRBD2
CATSVSAGPTDTQYF
TGTGCCACCAGTGTATCAGCGGGACCCACAGATACGCAGTATTTT
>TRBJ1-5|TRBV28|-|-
CASSSNRGTWEPQHF
TGTGCCAGCAGTTCGAACCGTGGAACTTGGGAGCCCCAGCATTTT
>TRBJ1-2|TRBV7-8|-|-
CASSLRGGQIYGYTF
TGTGCCAGCAGCTTAAGGGGGGGGCAAATCTATGGCTACACCTTC
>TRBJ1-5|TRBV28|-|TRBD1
CASSLMGRGEDLNQPQHF
TGTGCCAGCAGTTTAATGGGCAGGGGGGAGGACCTCAATCAGCCCCAGCATTTT
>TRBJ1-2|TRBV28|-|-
CASSLSGGTDGYTF
TGTGCCAGCAGTTTATCCGGGGGAACGGATGGCTACACCTTC
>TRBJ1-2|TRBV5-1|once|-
CASSLAAGIRVGYTF
TGCGCCAGCAGCTTGGCCGCCGGAATTCGGGTCGGCTACACCTTC